This TCR beta chain is from a study of PD-L1 blockade in urothelial cancer. Study background: Patients had been given 0 to 3 earlier chemotherapy regimens.

Germline CDR1 reads SGHRS; CDR2 reads YFSETQ. V was pared by 0 bases and J by 3 bases, with 13 bases between. CDR3 length: 15 residues. Data came from immunoSEQ multiplex PCR; TCRdb stores just in-frame clones and leaves some out. The repertoire has about 82,000 clones, roughly 90% of them found once; the top ten carry roughly 10%. The receptor's source is a man aged 55 to 69 with urothelial cancer. The V and J genes are TRBV5-1 and TRBJ2-7; D is possibly TRBD2 (5 bases). The sequencing used PBMCs, collected around atezolizumab (anti-PD-L1) treatment. CDR3 in amino acids: CASSLEGGRDYEQYF. As DNA, the CDR3 is TGCGCCAGCAGCTTGGAAGGAGGTAGGGACTACGAGCAGTACTTC.